This is a list of T cell receptor beta chains from one sample in a study of blood T cell repertoires in COVID-19. Some clones are missing from TCRdb's copy, which holds only in-frame ones; the method was immunoSEQ multiplex PCR. Altogether approximately 280,000 clones are present, almost 85% being singletons, with the ten largest covering 5.1%. Source material: peripheral blood. Receptors originate from a man aged 45-65 years with active or convalescent COVID-19. The conserved cysteine and the conserved F or W are not part of the CDR3 here. The order of the fields is V gene, J gene, CDR3 protein.

TRBV5-1	TRBJ1-2	ASSPGQGATSYGYT
TRBV15	TRBJ1-5	ATSSERVGGYQPQH
TRBV2	TRBJ1-2	ASSASGYDGYT
TRBV3-1/TRBV3-2	TRBJ2-7	ASTPDSAGEQY
TRBV6-5	TRBJ1-5	ASRQTGSNQPQH
TRBV12-3/TRBV12-4	TRBJ1-2	ASSSRGMYGYT
TRBV20-1	TRBJ1-1	SARVPSEAF
TRBV9	TRBJ2-3	ASNPSGTDTQY
TRBV6-5	TRBJ2-5	ASKREETQY
TRBV5-6	TRBJ1-1	ASSLISTEAF
TRBV30	TRBJ1-5	AWSEESNQPQH
TRBV2	TRBJ2-3	ASSEGTGGTDTQY
TRBV18	TRBJ2-3	ASSPLATDTQY
TRBV30	TRBJ2-3	AWNRGIDTQY
TRBV9	TRBJ2-5	ASSAGGLQETQY
TRBV18	TRBJ1-1	ASSPNTIVNTEAF
TRBV30	TRBJ2-3	AWSVGGGTSTDTQY
TRBV7-6	TRBJ2-1	ASSLKGGRAGNEQF
TRBV28	TRBJ2-7	ASTPGGLEDYEQY
TRBV27	TRBJ2-1	ASSLTEADNEQF
TRBV5-1	TRBJ2-5	ASSPGGGGGKTQY
TRBV6-5	TRBJ1-2	ASKVPGAGYT
TRBV5-8	TRBJ1-5	ASSLWGKPQH
TRBV10-3	TRBJ2-5	AISESPFRQPKETQY
TRBV5-4	TRBJ2-7	ASSGGSGKAPYEQY
TRBV28	TRBJ2-7	ASSWAYYEQY
TRBV6-2/TRBV6-3	TRBJ2-7	ASSYLYEQY
TRBV2	TRBJ2-7	ASSVGASSYEQY
TRBV7-2	TRBJ1-4	ASSPGTVEGKLF
TRBV30	TRBJ1-2	AWSVRGIQGTGYT
TRBV24-1	TRBJ1-4	ATSGGPGGTNEKLF
TRBV12-5	TRBJ1-4	ASGLVIGVATNEKLF
TRBV28	TRBJ2-7	ASSSRQGARREGEQY
TRBV15	TRBJ2-1	ATSAGAGGTYNEQF
TRBV7-9	TRBJ1-2	ASSLGSGTKLRGYT
TRBV25-1	TRBJ2-7	ASSESVFSYEQY
TRBV29-1	TRBJ1-1	SGGRGLNTEAF
TRBV6-5	TRBJ1-2	ASSRIDRGWGYT
TRBV11-3	TRBJ2-5	ASSSPTYQETQY
TRBV6-5	TRBJ1-2	ASSFRGRGYT
TRBV2	TRBJ1-1	ASSTQGAWNTEAF
TRBV5-4	TRBJ2-7	ASSSPQQSEQY
TRBV4-1	TRBJ1-4	ASSQDIGRGKLF
TRBV5-6	TRBJ1-4	ASSLSVNEKLF
TRBV7-9	TRBJ2-4	ASSHTGSLAKNIQY
TRBV27	TRBJ1-4	ASSLTDRANEKLF
TRBV18	TRBJ2-2	ASSLTGTGKTSGLTGELF
TRBV5-5	TRBJ1-5	ASSLIGGRTQPQH
TRBV18	TRBJ2-3	ASSLILTGRTDTQY
TRBV30	TRBJ1-6	AWSGQTISPLH
TRBV7-9	TRBJ1-5	ASSLGARGRNQPQH
TRBV28	TRBJ1-6	ASRSQLNNSPLH
TRBV27	TRBJ1-2	ASSPQGVYGYT
TRBV3-1/TRBV3-2	TRBJ1-2	ASSQGLVRGYGYT
TRBV6-1	TRBJ1-5	ASSEEAGNQPQH
TRBV5-1	TRBJ2-1	ASSLGLAGIYNEQF
TRBV24-1	TRBJ2-5	ATSDLGRNGRETQY
TRBV30	TRBJ2-2	AWSVPSGKSGELF
TRBV7-2	TRBJ2-5	ASSRSGTKETQY